Shown below are 9 T cell receptor beta chains from a single sample sequenced in a study of cytomegalovirus exposure and HLA in healthy donors. Vbeta (60) and Jbeta (13) primers were used in the PCR. Produced via immunoSEQ multiplex PCR; TCRdb's table is partial and in-frame only. The specimen's table records about 170,000 clones. The sample taken for sequencing was PBMCs. These receptors were obtained from a woman under 30 in good health and CMV-seropositive.

V and J are TRBV2 and TRBJ2-7, with 11 bases aligning to TRBD2. With 4 bases clipped from V and 4 bases from J, the junction kept 3 bases outside the gene matches. The germline V gene encodes CDR1 SNHLY and CDR2 FYNNEI. This CDR3 contains 14 residues. As DNA, the CDR3 is TGTGCCAGCAGTGGTAGGACTAGCGGGTACGAGCAGTACTTC. Protein sequence: CASSGRTSGYEQYF.

The rearrangement joins TRBV4-1 to TRBJ2-2, with D maybe TRBD2 (6 bases). The CDR3 is 16 residues long. Germline loops: CDR1 MGHRA, CDR2 YSYEKL. Trimming left V 3 bases short and J 1 base short, with 12 bases between. CDR3 protein: CASSQLPGLNTGELFF. The CDR3 DNA reads TGCGCCAGCAGCCAGCTCCCGGGACTGAACACCGGGGAGCTGTTTTTT.

This chain uses TRBV5-1 with TRBJ2-3; possible D gene TRBD1, 5 bases. In germline, CDR1 is SGHRS, CDR2 YFSETQ. V lost 4 bases and J lost 5, with 20 bases in between. CDR3 length equals 16 residues. The CDR3 loop is CASSPEAATVGDTQYF. DNA of the CDR3: TGCGCCAGCAGCCCGGAAGCTGCGACAGTGGGAGATACGCAGTATTTT.

The genes are TRBV4-1 and TRBJ2-7; 15 positions agree with TRBD2. The CDR3 has 16 residues. V gave up 0 bases and J gave up 6 bases; unmatched junction bases: 3. Per the germline V gene, CDR1 is MGHRA and CDR2 is YSYEKL. CDR3 sequence (DNA): TGCGCCAGCAGCCAAGATCTGGGACTAGCGGGAGGCGAGCAGTACTTC. It yields the protein CASSQDLGLAGGEQYF.

Points on this clone: Other DNA sequences in the sample encode the same CDR3. The chain joins TRBV9 to TRBJ2-7; no reliable D call. The CDR3 sequence is 15 residues long. The V and J ends lost 0 bases and 0 bases respectively, with 10 bases between them. Per germline, CDR1 SGDLS and CDR2 YYNGEE. In DNA form, the CDR3 reads TGTGCCAGCAGCGTAGGGCAGGCGAGCTCCTACGAGCAGTACTTC. Protein sequence: CASSVGQASSYEQYF.

The V and J genes are TRBV10-1 and TRBJ1-2, with 9 bases fitting TRBD1. The V gene's germline CDR1 is WNHNN and CDR2 SYGVQD (reference sequence). The CDR3 runs 15 residues. After removal of 2 bases from V and 4 bases from J, the junction contained 5 bases not matched to a gene. The CDR3 region has the DNA TGCGCCAGCAGTGAGGGACAGGGGCCCTTCTATGGCTACACCTTC. It is translated as CASSEGQGPFYGYTF.

V gene TRBV2 combines with J gene TRBJ2-7, with 12 bases identical to TRBD2. CDR1 and CDR2 from the germline V gene are SNHLY and FYNNEI. J gave up 7 bases and V 6 bases, and 13 bases lay outside the gene matches. This CDR3 is 16 amino acids long. CDR3 loop: CASSQEGLAGGREQYF. DNA for the CDR3: TGTGCCAGCAGCCAAGAGGGCCTAGCGGGAGGGCGTGAGCAGTACTTC.

The chain is built from TRBV4-1 and TRBJ1-5, with TRBD1 as a possible D gene (5 bases). V lost 4 bases and J 2 bases, leaving 18 bases between the germline ends. The germline CDR1 and CDR2 sequences are MGHRA and YSYEKL. The CDR3 consists of 17 residues. Written as DNA, the CDR3 is TGCGCCAGCAGCCTACGAATAGGGGTTGTAGGCAATCAGCCCCAGCATTTT. Its translation is CASSLRIGVVGNQPQHF.

CDR3 DNA: TGTGCCAGCAGCGCCGCCCCCGGGACTAGCGGGGGGCTTTACAATGAGCAGTTCTTC. Amino acid sequence: CASSAAPGTSGGLYNEQFF. The rearrangement joins TRBV9 to TRBJ2-1; TRBD2 aligns across 15 bases. Germline trimming cut 3 bases from V and 4 bases from J; bases unmatched to any gene: 11. Germline lookup yields CDR1 SGDLS and CDR2 YYNGEE. The CDR3 has 19 amino acids.